The 10 T cell receptor beta chains presented below share a single source sample, sequenced in a study of blood T cells in healthy people across ages (dated by TCRdb to the mid-2010s). The library came from 5' RACE. The sequencer listed for this sample is Illumina HiSeq 2500. A second roughly 7 to 12 cycle PCR used a sample-barcoded 5' primer and a J-beta primer mix. TCRdb reprocessing: public reads trimmed at Q25 with fastp, clones called with MiXCR, in-frame beta chains kept. Rows with one shared CDR3 protein collapse into an entry with the most common genes and DNA. The sample records about 780,000 distinct CDR3 sequences, 62% of which are singletons. The ten largest make up about a quarter of the sample. Sequencing was carried out using blood. The receptors here all came from a young man in good health.

The chain recombines TRBV5-1 with TRBJ2-5; TRBD1 matches 7 bases. The CDR3 spans 14 residues. Trimming removed 1 base from V and 5 bases from J; junction bases left unmatched: 5. Germline CDR1 SGHRS, CDR2 YFSETQ. Here the CDR3 DNA reads TGCGCCAGCAGCTTGACAGGGGATGAGGAGACCCAGTACTTC. Its translation is CASSLTGDEETQYF.

The sample holds a few counts of this clonotype. The V and J genes are TRBV4-2 and TRBJ1-2; 8 bases are a match to TRBD1. Germline V CDR1 and CDR2: LGHNA, YNFKEQ. V trimming: 2 bases; J trimming: 5 bases; junction bases outside the gene matches: 7. The length of the CDR3 is 15 residues. CDR3 DNA sequence: TGTGCCAGCAGCCAACTGGGGACAGGATCTTATGGCTACACCTTC. Its translation is CASSQLGTGSYGYTF.

The chain has TRBV12-3 or TRBV12-4 and TRBJ2-3, with 7 nucleotides matching TRBD2. This CDR3 region has 15 residues. V gave up 3 bases and J gave up 14 bases; unmatched junction bases: 17. The CDR3, as DNA: TGTGCCAGCAGTTTCTCGGGCGGGGGAGATTCCACATCGTATTTT. It codes for CASSFSGGGDSTSYF.

This chain joins TRBV7-2 and TRBJ2-5, with D maybe TRBD2 (6 bases). Germline V CDR1 and CDR2: SGHTA, FQGNSA. CDR3 length: 15 amino acids. V was trimmed by 5 bases and J by 5 bases, leaving 18 bases between them. CDR3 amino acids: CASSRLDLGVETQYF. The CDR3 DNA is TGTGCCAGCAGCCGACTAGACCTAGGGGTGGAGACCCAGTACTTC.

This chain links TRBV9 with TRBJ2-3, with D unresolved. CDR1 and CDR2 from the germline V gene are SGDLS and YYNGEE. The V end lost 1 base, the J end lost 0 bases, and 9 bases lay between the germline ends. CDR3 length: 15 residues. The CDR3 nucleotides are TGTGCCAGCAGCGTAAATATTGCTAGCACAGATACGCAGTATTTT. It codes for CASSVNIASTDTQYF.

A few counts support this clonotype. This chain links TRBV27 with TRBJ2-7; D call uncertain. Between the trimmed V and J ends, which lost 5 bases and 0 bases, there was a span of 14 bases. Germline assignment: CDR1 MNHEY and CDR2 SMNVEV (reference sequence). The length of the CDR3 is 15 residues. The CDR3 here is CASSPRALISYEQYF. As DNA, the CDR3 is TGTGCCAGCAGTCCCCGGGCATTAATCTCCTACGAGCAGTACTTC.

The chain carries TRBV7-2 and TRBJ2-7, with unresolved D. Deletions cut 1 base from V and 7 bases from J, with 8 bases between. Germline CDR1 reads SGHTA; CDR2 reads FQGNSA. The CDR3 covers 12 residues. Here the CDR3 DNA reads TGTGCCAGCAGCTTAGAAGTGGGGGAGCAGTACTTC. This encodes CASSLEVGEQYF. The whole variable domain, remainder taken from reference TRBV7-2 and TRBJ2-7, is GAGVSQSPSNKVTEKGKDVELRCDPISGHTALYWYRQSLGQGLEFLIYFQGNSAPDKSGLPSDRFSAERTGGSVSTLTIQRTQQEDSAVYLCASSLEVGEQYFGPGTRLTVT.

The chain recombines TRBV29-1 with TRBJ2-3; 10 bases agree with TRBD2. The germline V gene has CDR1 SQVTM and CDR2 ANQGSEA. V dropped 6 bases and J dropped 2; count of bases not matched to a gene: 5. CDR3 length: 14 amino acids. CDR3 region: CSVVAGGTTDTQYF. CDR3 DNA: TGCAGCGTAGTAGCGGGGGGCACCACAGATACGCAGTATTTT.

This chain uses TRBV6-5 with TRBJ1-5; D remains ambiguous. With 7 bases removed from V and 0 bases from J, the gap between germline ends came to 10 bases. CDR1 and CDR2 from the germline V gene are MNHEY and SVGAGI. CDR3 length: 14 amino acids. The CDR3 coding sequence is TGTGCCAGCAAAGGACGCCATAGCAATCAGCCCCAGCATTTT. This gives the protein CASKGRHSNQPQHF.

The chain has TRBV29-1 and TRBJ1-6; D may be TRBD1 (5 bases). The CDR3 spans 11 residues. Trimming took off 7 bases at V and 9 bases at J, with 10 bases between the two ends. Germline V gene lookup returns CDR1 SQVTM and CDR2 ANQGSEA. As DNA, the CDR3 is TGCAGCGCCGGGGACTCTTCACCCCTCCACTTT. Amino acid sequence: CSAGDSSPLHF.